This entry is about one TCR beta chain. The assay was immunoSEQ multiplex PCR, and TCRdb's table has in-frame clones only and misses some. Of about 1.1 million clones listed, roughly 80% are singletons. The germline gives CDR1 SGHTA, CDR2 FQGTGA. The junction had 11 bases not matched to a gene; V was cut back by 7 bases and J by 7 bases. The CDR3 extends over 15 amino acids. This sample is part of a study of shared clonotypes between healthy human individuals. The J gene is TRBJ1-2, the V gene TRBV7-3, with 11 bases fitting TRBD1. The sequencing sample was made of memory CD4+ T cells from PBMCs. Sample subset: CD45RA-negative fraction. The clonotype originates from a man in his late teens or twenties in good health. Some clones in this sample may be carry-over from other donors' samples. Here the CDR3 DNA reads TGTGCCAGCAACAAGGACAGGGGGCGGGTTGTTGGCTACACCTTC. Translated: CASNKDRGRVVGYTF. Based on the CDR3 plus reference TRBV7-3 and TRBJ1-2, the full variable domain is GAGVSQTPSNKVTEKGKYVELRCDPISGHTALYWYRQSLGQGPEFLIYFQGTGAADDSGLPNDRFFAVRPEGSVSTLKIQRTERGDSAVYLCASNKDRGRVVGYTFGSGTRLTVV.